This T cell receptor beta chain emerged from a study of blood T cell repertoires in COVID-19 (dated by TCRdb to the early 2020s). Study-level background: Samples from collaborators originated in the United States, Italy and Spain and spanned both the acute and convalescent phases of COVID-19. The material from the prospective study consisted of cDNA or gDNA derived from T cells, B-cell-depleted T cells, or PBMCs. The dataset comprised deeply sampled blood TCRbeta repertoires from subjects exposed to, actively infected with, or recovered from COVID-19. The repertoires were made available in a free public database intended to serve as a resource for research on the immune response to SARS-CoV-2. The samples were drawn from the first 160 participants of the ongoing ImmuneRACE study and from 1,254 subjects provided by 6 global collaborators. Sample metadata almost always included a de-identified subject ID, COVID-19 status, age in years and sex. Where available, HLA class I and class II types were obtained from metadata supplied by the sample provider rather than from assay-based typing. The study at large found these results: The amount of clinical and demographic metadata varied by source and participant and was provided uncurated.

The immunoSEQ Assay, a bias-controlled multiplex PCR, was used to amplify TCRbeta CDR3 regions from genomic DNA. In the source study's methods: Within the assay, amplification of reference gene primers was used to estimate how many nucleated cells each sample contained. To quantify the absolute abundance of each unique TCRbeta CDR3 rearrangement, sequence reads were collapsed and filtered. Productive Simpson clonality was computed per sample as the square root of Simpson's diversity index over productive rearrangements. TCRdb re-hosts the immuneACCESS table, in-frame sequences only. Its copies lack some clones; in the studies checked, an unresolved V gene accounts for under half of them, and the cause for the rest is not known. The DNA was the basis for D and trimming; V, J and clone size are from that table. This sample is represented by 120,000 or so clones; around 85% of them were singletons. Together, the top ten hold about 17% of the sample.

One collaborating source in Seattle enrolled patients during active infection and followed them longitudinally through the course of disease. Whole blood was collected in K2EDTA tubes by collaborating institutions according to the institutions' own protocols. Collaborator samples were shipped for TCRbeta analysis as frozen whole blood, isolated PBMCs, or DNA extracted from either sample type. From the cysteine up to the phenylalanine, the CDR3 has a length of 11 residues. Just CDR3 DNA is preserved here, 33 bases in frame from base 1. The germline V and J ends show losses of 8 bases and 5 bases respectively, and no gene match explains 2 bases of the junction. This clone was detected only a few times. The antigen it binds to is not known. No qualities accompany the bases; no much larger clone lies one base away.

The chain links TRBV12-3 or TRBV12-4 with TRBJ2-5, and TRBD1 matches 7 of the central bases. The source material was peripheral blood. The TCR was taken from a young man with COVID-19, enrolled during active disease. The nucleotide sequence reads TGTGCCAGCGGACAGGCGGAGACCCAGTACTTC. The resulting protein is CASGQAETQYF.